This TCR beta chain is from a study of blood T cell repertoires in COVID-19. Study in general: Sites across the United States, Italy and Spain contributed samples from acute and convalescent COVID-19. Nucleic acid was either cDNA or gDNA, and it came from T cells, B-cell-depleted T cells, or PBMCs.

Remarks on this clone: Other DNA sequences in this sample translate to the same CDR3.

Living in roughly 23 US areas, the participants were between roughly 18 and 89 years of age. Cohort placement rested on clinical history that participants reported themselves. Method: immunoSEQ multiplex PCR; TCRdb's copy keeps in-frame clones and lacks some. The sample has around 340,000 clones; around 86% are singletons. Looked up from germline, CDR1 is SGHTA and CDR2 is FQGNSA. V was shortened by 3 bases and J by 0 bases, with 9 bases between the two germline ends. The CDR3 is 15 amino acids. The chain uses TRBV7-2 and TRBJ2-1, with TRBD2 as a possible D gene (6 bases). The sequenced sample was PBMCs or T cells enriched from blood (not recorded which). The origin of this receptor is a woman aged 35 to 49 with acute COVID-19. DNA for the CDR3: TGTGCCAGCAGCTTGGCCGGGAGCTCCTACAATGAGCAGTTCTTC. Protein product: CASSLAGSSYNEQFF.